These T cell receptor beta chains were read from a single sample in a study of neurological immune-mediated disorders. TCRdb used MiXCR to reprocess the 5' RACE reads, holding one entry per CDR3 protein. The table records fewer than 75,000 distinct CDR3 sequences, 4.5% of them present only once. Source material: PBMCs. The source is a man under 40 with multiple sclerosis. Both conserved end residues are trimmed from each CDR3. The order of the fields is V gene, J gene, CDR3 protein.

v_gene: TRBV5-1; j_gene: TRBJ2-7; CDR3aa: ASSLAGGEQY
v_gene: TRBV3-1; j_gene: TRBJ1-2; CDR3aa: ASSHRGAANYGYT
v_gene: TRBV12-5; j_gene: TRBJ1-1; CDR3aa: ASGTGQGSDTEAF
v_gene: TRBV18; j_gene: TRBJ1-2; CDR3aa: ASSHGGASGYT
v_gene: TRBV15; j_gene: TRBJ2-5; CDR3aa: ATWGRGRRETQY
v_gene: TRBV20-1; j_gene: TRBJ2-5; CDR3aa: SASSDKGTQY
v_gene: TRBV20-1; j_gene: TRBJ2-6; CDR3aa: SARDGPGRRPGANVLT
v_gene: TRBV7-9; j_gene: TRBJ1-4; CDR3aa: ASATGGANEKLF
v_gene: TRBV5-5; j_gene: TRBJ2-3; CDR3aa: ASSLTSGSTDTQY
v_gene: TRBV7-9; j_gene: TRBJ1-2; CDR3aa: ASSTLQGAGYT
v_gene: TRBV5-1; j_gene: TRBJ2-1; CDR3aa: ASSRGGGSYNEQF